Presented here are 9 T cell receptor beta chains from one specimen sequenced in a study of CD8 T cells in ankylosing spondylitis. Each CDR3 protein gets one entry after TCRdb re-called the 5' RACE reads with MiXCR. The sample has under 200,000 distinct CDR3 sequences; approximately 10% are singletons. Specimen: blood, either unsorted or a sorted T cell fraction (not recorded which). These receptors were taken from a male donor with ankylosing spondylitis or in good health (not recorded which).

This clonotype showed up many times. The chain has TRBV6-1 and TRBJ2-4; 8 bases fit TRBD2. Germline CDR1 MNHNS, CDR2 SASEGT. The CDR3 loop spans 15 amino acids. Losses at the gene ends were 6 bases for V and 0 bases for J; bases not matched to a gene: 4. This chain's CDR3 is CASSRGGQAKNIQYF. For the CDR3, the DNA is TGTGCCAGCAGCCGGGGGGGGCAAGCCAAAAACATTCAGTACTTC.

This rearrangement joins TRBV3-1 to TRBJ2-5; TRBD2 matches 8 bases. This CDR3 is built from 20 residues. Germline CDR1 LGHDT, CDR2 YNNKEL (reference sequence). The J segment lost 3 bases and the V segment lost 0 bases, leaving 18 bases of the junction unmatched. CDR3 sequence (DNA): TGTGCCAGCAGCCAAGATATGGGAGCGGGGGCGCGTCCCAGAGAAGAGACCCAGTACTTC. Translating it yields CASSQDMGAGARPREETQYF.

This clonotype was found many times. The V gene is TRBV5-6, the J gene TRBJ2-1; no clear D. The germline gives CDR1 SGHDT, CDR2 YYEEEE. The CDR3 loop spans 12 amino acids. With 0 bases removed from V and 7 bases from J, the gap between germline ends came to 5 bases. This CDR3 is CASSLEENEQFF. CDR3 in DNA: TGTGCCAGCAGCTTGGAAGAGAATGAGCAGTTCTTC.

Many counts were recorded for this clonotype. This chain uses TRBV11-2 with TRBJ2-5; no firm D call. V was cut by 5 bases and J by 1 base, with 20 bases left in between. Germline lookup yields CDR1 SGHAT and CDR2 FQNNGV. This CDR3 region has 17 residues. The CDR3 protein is CASSPGLLGRVQETQYF. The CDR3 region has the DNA TGTGCCAGCAGCCCGGGTCTGCTCGGACGGGTCCAAGAGACCCAGTACTTC.

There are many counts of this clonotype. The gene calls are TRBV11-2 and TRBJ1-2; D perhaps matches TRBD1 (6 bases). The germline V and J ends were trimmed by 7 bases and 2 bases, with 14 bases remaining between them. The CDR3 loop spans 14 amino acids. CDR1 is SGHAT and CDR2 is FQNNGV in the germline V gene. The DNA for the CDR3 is TGTGCCAGCACCATGTGGGACACCAACTATGGCTACACCTTC. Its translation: CASTMWDTNYGYTF.

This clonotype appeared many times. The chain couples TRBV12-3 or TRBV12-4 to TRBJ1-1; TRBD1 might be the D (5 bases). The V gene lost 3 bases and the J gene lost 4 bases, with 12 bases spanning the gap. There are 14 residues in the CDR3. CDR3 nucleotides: TGTGCCAGCAGTTTCGGCAGGGAGGGCACTGAAGCTTTCTTT. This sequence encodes CASSFGREGTEAFF.

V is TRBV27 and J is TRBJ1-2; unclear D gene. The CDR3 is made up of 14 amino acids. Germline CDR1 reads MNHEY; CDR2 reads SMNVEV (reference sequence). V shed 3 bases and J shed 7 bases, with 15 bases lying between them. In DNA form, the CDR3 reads TGTGCCAGCAGTTTTAGGAAGCAGAACAGTGGCTACACCTTC. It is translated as CASSFRKQNSGYTF.

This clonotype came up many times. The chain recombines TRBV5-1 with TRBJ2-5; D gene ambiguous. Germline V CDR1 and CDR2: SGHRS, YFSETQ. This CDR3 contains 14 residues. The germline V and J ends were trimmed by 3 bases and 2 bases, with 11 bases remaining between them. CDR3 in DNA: TGCGCCAGCAGCTCAGGAAATCCTCAAGAGACCCAGTACTTC. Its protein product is CASSSGNPQETQYF.

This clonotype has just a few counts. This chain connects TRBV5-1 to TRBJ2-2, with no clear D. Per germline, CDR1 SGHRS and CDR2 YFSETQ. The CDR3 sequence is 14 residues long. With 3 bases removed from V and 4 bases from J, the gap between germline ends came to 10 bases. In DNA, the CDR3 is TGCGCCAGCAGCTCCGTCCAAATCACCGGGGAGCTGTTTTTT. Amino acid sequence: CASSSVQITGELFF.